Following are 17 T cell receptor beta chains from one sample sequenced in a study of blood T cell repertoires in COVID-19 (dated by TCRdb to 2019 to 2021). Library creation used the immunoSEQ multiplex PCR assay. TCRdb retrieved this table from immuneACCESS and kept in-frame rearrangements only. Not all clones are present; in checked studies, unresolved V genes account for under half, and no reason is known for the remainder. This sample holds approximately 160,000 clones; approximately 93% were observed only once. The ten largest clones take up about 2% of the sample. Material for sequencing was peripheral blood. These receptor sequences come from a woman aged 55-70 years with COVID-19, enrolled during active disease.

The chain joins TRBV25-1 to TRBJ1-5; TRBD1 is a possible D gene (6 bases). The germline gives CDR1 MGHDK, CDR2 SYGVNS. Trimming pared 3 bases from V and 3 bases from J, leaving 9 bases between. CDR3 length: 14 amino acids. DNA of the CDR3: TGTGCCAGCAGTGATATGGGGGCCAATCAGCCCCAGCATTTT. This translates into CASSDMGANQPQHF.

The rearrangement uses TRBV4-2 and TRBJ2-7; D is possibly TRBD1 (6 bases). The CDR3 length is 14 residues. Germline lookup yields CDR1 LGHNA and CDR2 YNFKEQ. Trimming pared 0 bases from V and 5 bases from J, leaving 11 bases between. CDR3 residues: CASSQEPKGDEQYF. The CDR3 coding sequence is TGTGCCAGCAGCCAAGAACCAAAGGGGGACGAGCAGTACTTC.

The genes are TRBV10-3 and TRBJ2-3; the match to TRBD2 covers 10 bases. The V segment lost 3 bases and the J segment 5 bases; nucleotides outside the gene matches: 2. Per the germline V gene, CDR1 is ENHRY and CDR2 is SYGVKD. The CDR3 totals 14 residues. CDR3 coding DNA: TGTGCCATCAGTGATAGCGGGGGGCTAGATACGCAGTATTTT. Encoded protein: CAISDSGGLDTQYF.

This sequence joins TRBV5-1 and TRBJ1-1; 7 nucleotides match TRBD1. With V trimmed by 0 bases and J by 1 base, 3 bases remained unmatched. Germline V lookup: CDR1 SGHRS, CDR2 YFSETQ. This CDR3 has 15 amino acids. CDR3 in amino acids: CASSLAQGTNTEAFF. CDR3 nucleotides: TGCGCCAGCAGCTTGGCACAGGGGACGAACACTGAAGCTTTCTTT.

This clone turned up a few times. V is TRBV12-3 or TRBV12-4 and J is TRBJ2-7; tentatively, D is TRBD1 (6 bases). The CDR3 length is 12 residues. Trimming took 2 bases from V and 4 from J, leaving 6 bases between them. The CDR3, as DNA: TGTGCCAGCAGTTTAAGGGGGTACGAGCAGTACTTC. Translating it yields CASSLRGYEQYF.

To note about this clone: The sample carries other DNA sequences with the same CDR3. The V and J genes are TRBV7-2 and TRBJ1-1, with D possibly being TRBD1 (5 bases). Trimming removed 1 base at V and 5 bases at J, with 11 bases between. CDR1 is SGHTA and CDR2 is FQGNSA in the germline V gene. This CDR3 contains 14 residues. This CDR3 is CASSLGGGGTEAFF. DNA for the CDR3: TGTGCCAGCAGCTTAGGCGGGGGGGGGACTGAAGCTTTCTTT.

The CDR3 nucleotides read TGTGCCAGCAGCCCATCGGCCCAGCGGGGGAACTACAATGAGCAGTTCTTC. This encodes CASSPSAQRGNYNEQFF. This sequence joins TRBV7-3 and TRBJ2-1, with TRBD2 identical over 8 bases. The CDR3 is made up of 17 amino acids. Trimming took 5 bases from V and 3 from J; bases not matched to a gene: 12. CDR1 and CDR2 from the germline V gene are SGHTA and FQGTGA. Filled out from reference TRBV7-3 and TRBJ2-1, the complete variable domain reads GAGVSQTPSNKVTEKGKYVELRCDPISGHTALYWYRQSLGQGPEFLIYFQGTGAADDSGLPNDRFFAVRPEGSVSTLKIQRTERGDSAVYLCASSPSAQRGNYNEQFFGPGTRLTVL.

V usage is TRBV2 and J usage is TRBJ2-6; 10 bases line up with TRBD1. V was clipped by 7 bases and J by 12 bases; unmatched bases: 6. From germline, CDR1 is SNHLY and CDR2 FYNNEI. The CDR3 length is 13 residues. CDR3 region: CASNRQGASVLTF. As DNA, the CDR3 is TGTGCCAGCAACCGACAGGGGGCCTCCGTCCTGACTTTC.

The chain links TRBV5-1 to TRBJ1-4, with 7 bases lining up with TRBD1. V lost 5 bases to trimming and J lost 0 bases; unmatched junction nucleotides: 7. The CDR3 runs 16 residues. Germline V CDR1 and CDR2: SGHRS, YFSETQ. CDR3 sequence (DNA): TGCGCCAGCAGGAACCGACAGGGCTCAACTAATGAAAAACTGTTTTTT. Protein product: CASRNRQGSTNEKLFF. The variable domain in full, with the rest retrieved from reference TRBV5-1 and TRBJ1-4, is KAGVTQTPRYLIKTRGQQVTLSCSPISGHRSVSWYQQTPGQGLQFLFEYFSETQRNKGNFPGRFSGRQFSNSRSEMNVSTLELGDSALYLCASRNRQGSTNEKLFFGSGTQLSVL.

On this clone: The same CDR3 can be traced to other DNA sequences in this sample. This chain links TRBV9 with TRBJ1-5; D is perhaps TRBD1 (6 bases). CDR3 length: 14 residues. Trimming removed 3 bases at V and 1 base at J, with 8 bases between. Germline V gene data show CDR1 as SGDLS and CDR2 as YYNGEE. CDR3 region: CASSAQGSNQPQHF. DNA for the CDR3: TGTGCCAGCAGCGCCCAGGGGAGCAATCAGCCCCAGCATTTT.

The chain has TRBV6-5 and TRBJ1-1; possible D gene TRBD1, 6 bases. Germline V lookup: CDR1 MNHEY, CDR2 SVGAGI. V lost 2 bases and J 8 bases, leaving 15 bases between the germline ends. This CDR3 comprises 14 residues. CDR3 sequence reads: CASSYRDRILEAFF. CDR3 nucleotides: TGTGCCAGCAGTTACCGAGACAGGATTCTCGAAGCTTTCTTT.

Notes on this clone: This CDR3 is also generated by other DNA sequences in the sample. The chain couples TRBV7-3 to TRBJ2-2, with 7 bases identical to TRBD1. CDR1 and CDR2 from the germline V gene are SGHTA and FQGTGA. CDR3 size: 15 residues. J gave up 2 bases and V 5 bases, and 5 bases lay outside the gene matches. The CDR3 sequence is CASSPGTVNTGELFF. CDR3 coding DNA: TGTGCCAGCAGCCCCGGGACAGTTAACACCGGGGAGCTGTTTTTT. Filled out from reference TRBV7-3 and TRBJ2-2, the complete variable domain reads GAGVSQTPSNKVTEKGKYVELRCDPISGHTALYWYRQSLGQGPEFLIYFQGTGAADDSGLPNDRFFAVRPEGSVSTLKIQRTERGDSAVYLCASSPGTVNTGELFFGEGSRLTVL.

This chain joins TRBV19 and TRBJ1-2, with 8 bases fitting TRBD1. The CDR3 is 14 amino acids. Per germline, CDR1 LNHDA and CDR2 SQIVND (reference sequence). Unmatched junction bases numbered 3, after V lost 2 bases and J lost 4 bases. DNA for the CDR3: TGTGCCAGTAGTATACCAGGGGGCATCTATGGCTACACCTTC. Translating it yields CASSIPGGIYGYTF.

The rearrangement joins TRBV7-9 to TRBJ2-5; D might be TRBD2 (5 bases). With 6 bases removed from V and 2 bases from J, the gap between germline ends came to 13 bases. Germline CDR1 and CDR2: SEHNR and FQNEAQ (reference sequence). CDR3 length equals 14 residues. The CDR3 loop is CASSYRGVQETQYF. DNA for the CDR3: TGTGCCAGCAGTTACCGGGGAGTTCAAGAGACCCAGTACTTC.

This chain uses TRBV4-1 with TRBJ1-3, with 8 bases that match TRBD1. The CDR3 length is 16 residues. The trim removed 4 bases at V and 0 bases at J, leaving 5 bases unmatched. Germline V gives CDR1 MGHRA, CDR2 YSYEKL. CDR3 region: CASSRWDRHSGNTIYF. The CDR3 nucleotides are TGCGCCAGCAGCCGTTGGGACAGGCACTCTGGAAACACCATATATTTT.

This rearrangement joins TRBV14 to TRBJ2-3; a weak D match, TRBD2 (6 bases). Germline V lookup: CDR1 SGHDN, CDR2 FVKESK. This CDR3 has 14 residues. Trimming took off 7 bases at V and 8 bases at J, with 19 bases between the two ends. CDR3 sequence (DNA): TGTGCCAGCACTTACCGGGACTCCTCTGGTACGCAGTATTTT. This encodes CASTYRDSSGTQYF.

This clone was seen just once. V usage is TRBV10-2 and J usage is TRBJ1-5; D is uncertain. This CDR3 is built from 16 residues. Trimming pared 8 bases from V and 0 bases from J, leaving 17 bases between. Per the germline V gene, CDR1 is WSHSY and CDR2 is SAAADI. The DNA for the CDR3 is TGCGCCAGCCAAGAGGCGGTCGTCTATAGCAATCAGCCCCAGCATTTT. Translating it yields CASQEAVVYSNQPQHF.